Each of the 15 T cell receptor beta chains below was sequenced from the same sample in a study of beta chain features in type 1 diabetes. Sequenced material consisted of expressed TCRB transcripts (all of the isolated RNA was reverse transcribed). Assay used: immunoSEQ multiplex PCR; TCRdb lists only in-frame clones, some missing. This table has over 300,000 clones, 8% appearing once. Sequenced material: central memory CD4+ T cells from blood. These TCRs come from a young woman in good health.

This clone was counted a few times. The chain has TRBV6-1 and TRBJ2-7; D is perhaps TRBD1 (6 bases). Germline V gives CDR1 MNHNS, CDR2 SASEGT. The length of the CDR3 is 12 residues. V was pared by 8 bases and J by 2 bases, with 10 bases between. In nucleotides, the CDR3 is TGTGCCAGCGGGCGGACAGCCTACGAGCAGTACTTC. This translates into CASGRTAYEQYF.

This clone was detected many times. V usage is TRBV5-4 and J usage is TRBJ2-5; D is uncertain. The V and J ends lost 3 bases and 0 bases respectively, with 0 bases between them. The CDR3 loop spans 11 amino acids. Germline V gene data show CDR1 as SGHNT and CDR2 as YYREEE (reference sequence). The CDR3 here is CASSYQETQYF. The CDR3 coding sequence is TGTGCCAGCAGCTACCAAGAGACCCAGTACTTC. The full variable domain, its missing parts supplied by reference TRBV5-4 and TRBJ2-5, is ETGVTQSPTHLIKTRGQQVTLRCSSQSGHNTVSWYQQALGQGPQFIFQYYREEENGRGNFPPRFSGLQFPNYSSELNVNALELDDSALYLCASSYQETQYFGPGTRLLVL.

The V call is TRBV6-1, the J call TRBJ1-1; 9 positions agree with TRBD1. The length of the CDR3 is 15 residues. Looked up from germline, CDR1 is MNHNS and CDR2 is SASEGT. V dropped 0 bases and J dropped 3; count of bases not matched to a gene: 2. The CDR3 DNA sequence: TGTGCCAGCAGTGAAGCTTACAGGGGGCACACTGAAGCTTTCTTT. It is translated as CASSEAYRGHTEAFF.

The V gene is TRBV6-6, the J gene TRBJ2-5; maybe TRBD2 (5 bases). V lost 2 bases, J lost 4 bases, and 14 bases lay in between. The CDR3 length is 15 residues. The germline gives CDR1 MNHNY, CDR2 SVGAGI (reference sequence). The CDR3 reads CASSYLGGSGETQYF. The CDR3 bases are TGTGCCAGCAGTTACCTGGGCGGGTCCGGAGAGACCCAGTACTTC.

This clone has more than one count but fewer than ten. V usage is TRBV6-5 and J usage is TRBJ1-2, with D perhaps matching TRBD1 (5 bases). V lost 4 bases to trimming and J lost 7 bases, with 13 bases between them. Germline values: CDR1 MNHEY, CDR2 SVGAGI. This CDR3 region has 13 residues. The CDR3 is CASSWGGVGGYTF. CDR3 DNA sequence: TGTGCCAGCAGTTGGGGAGGGGTGGGTGGCTACACCTTC.

This clone was observed a few times. The chain combines TRBV18 with TRBJ1-2; no clear D. V lost 4 bases and J 7 bases, leaving 16 bases between the germline ends. This CDR3 region has 14 residues. Germline CDR1 reads KGHSH; CDR2 reads LQKENI. The CDR3 reads CASSRTSDRPGYTF. Written as DNA, the CDR3 is TGTGCCAGCTCACGTACCTCCGACCGACCTGGCTACACCTTC.

The chain is built from TRBV5-1 and TRBJ2-3; D gene ambiguous. CDR3 length: 14 residues. Deletions cut 4 bases from V and 1 base from J, with 10 bases between. Germline values: CDR1 SGHRS, CDR2 YFSETQ. Written as DNA, the CDR3 is TGCGCCAGCAGCCCCCTACCGGGCACAGATACGCAGTATTTT. It encodes CASSPLPGTDTQYF.

This clone was seen a few times. V usage is TRBV4-3 and J usage is TRBJ2-1; 9 bases map to TRBD1. Germline V gene data show CDR1 as LGHNA and CDR2 as YSLEER. The V segment lost 5 bases and the J segment 12 bases; nucleotides outside the gene matches: 14. The CDR3 extends over 15 amino acids. The CDR3 reads CASSFTGTGFIAQFF. The CDR3 DNA is TGCGCCAGCAGCTTTACCGGGACAGGGTTTATTGCGCAGTTCTTC.

The chain couples TRBV2 to TRBJ1-5; tentatively, D is TRBD1 (5 bases). The CDR3 length is 14 residues. The germline gives CDR1 SNHLY, CDR2 FYNNEI. The V end was cut by 7 bases, the J end by 4 bases, with 14 bases between. The CDR3 region is CASTPRAGNQPQHF. The CDR3 bases are TGTGCCAGCACCCCCAGGGCGGGTAATCAGCCCCAGCATTTT.

For the CDR3, the DNA is TGTGCCAGCAGCTTCCAGCGGGGGTACAATGAGCAGTTCTTC. This gives the protein CASSFQRGYNEQFF. This rearrangement joins TRBV7-2 to TRBJ2-1; 8 positions match TRBD2. This CDR3 is 14 amino acids long. The V gene's germline CDR1 is SGHTA and CDR2 FQGNSA. Losses at the gene ends were 3 bases for V and 4 bases for J; bases not matched to a gene: 2.

This clone was found many times. V and J are TRBV19 and TRBJ1-2; the match to TRBD1 covers 8 bases. CDR3 length: 13 residues. Looked up from germline, CDR1 is LNHDA and CDR2 is SQIVND (reference sequence). Unmatched junction bases numbered 5, after V lost 7 bases and J lost 4 bases. The DNA of the CDR3 is TGTGCCAGTAACGACAGGGGCCTCTATGGCTACACCTTC. Its protein product is CASNDRGLYGYTF.

The rearrangement joins TRBV6-5 to TRBJ2-1; D possibly corresponds to TRBD1 (6 bases). Between the trimmed V and J ends, which lost 6 bases and 3 bases, there was a span of 9 bases. Germline V lookup: CDR1 MNHEY, CDR2 SVGAGI. This CDR3 is built from 13 residues. The chain's CDR3 is CASRQDSYNEQFF. Written as DNA, the CDR3 is TGTGCCAGCAGGCAGGACAGCTACAATGAGCAGTTCTTC.

This clone was seen a handful of times. The V call is TRBV7-3, the J call TRBJ1-4; TRBD1 might be the D (5 bases). This CDR3 has 15 amino acids. Germline V gives CDR1 SGHTA, CDR2 FQGTGA. Between the trimmed V and J ends, which lost 2 bases and 8 bases, there was a span of 15 bases. The CDR3 here is CASSLGDPKREKLFF. CDR3 in DNA: TGTGCCAGCAGCTTAGGGGACCCTAAACGAGAAAAACTGTTTTTT.

The V and J genes are TRBV29-1 and TRBJ2-7, with 8 nucleotides matching TRBD1. The CDR3 is 14 amino acids. The V and J ends lost 4 bases and 0 bases, in that order; junction bases with no gene match: 5. Germline V gene sequence: CDR1 SQVTM, CDR2 ANQGSEA. Here the CDR3 reads CSVARDRSSYEQYF. The CDR3 DNA follows: TGCAGCGTTGCCCGGGACAGGAGCTCCTACGAGCAGTACTTC.

This chain connects TRBV14 to TRBJ1-1; D is undetermined. Between the trimmed V and J ends, which lost 0 bases and 10 bases, there was a span of 9 bases. This CDR3 is built from 12 residues. Germline values: CDR1 SGHDN, CDR2 FVKESK. CDR3 DNA: TGTGCCAGCAGCCAAGATGGGTTGAGAGCTTTCTTT. This gives the protein CASSQDGLRAFF.